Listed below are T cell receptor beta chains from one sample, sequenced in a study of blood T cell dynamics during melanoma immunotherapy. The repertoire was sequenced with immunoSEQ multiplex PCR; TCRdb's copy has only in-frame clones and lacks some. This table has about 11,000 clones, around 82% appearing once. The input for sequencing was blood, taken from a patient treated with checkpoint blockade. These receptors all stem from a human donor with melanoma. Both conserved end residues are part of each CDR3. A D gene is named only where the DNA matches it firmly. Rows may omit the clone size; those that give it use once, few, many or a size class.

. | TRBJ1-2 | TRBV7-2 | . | TGTGCCAGCAGCCAGTGGGGGGTTGGCTACACCTTC | CASSQWGVGYTF
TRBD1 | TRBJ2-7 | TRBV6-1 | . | TGTGCCAGCAGGGCCCCGGGACAGACCTACGAGCAGTACTTC | CASRAPGQTYEQYF
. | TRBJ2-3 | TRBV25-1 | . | TGTGCCAGCAGCAACCTACCCCAGGGGCAGTATTTT | CASSNLPQGQYF
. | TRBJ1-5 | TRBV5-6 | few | TGTGCCAGCAGCTTTAACACGGGGTTGAGCAATCAGCCCCAGCATTTT | CASSFNTGLSNQPQHF
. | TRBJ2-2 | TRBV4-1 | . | TGCGCCAGCCTTAACCGCCGGGGTAGGACCGGGGAGCTGTTTTTT | CASLNRRGRTGELFF
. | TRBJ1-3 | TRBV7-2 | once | TGTGCCAGCAGCTTACGGGGGCAGGGTGGAAACACCATATATTTT | CASSLRGQGGNTIYF
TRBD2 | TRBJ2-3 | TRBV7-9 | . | TGTGCCAGCAGCCACTCACTAGCGGGGGGTTTAGATACGCAGTATTTT | CASSHSLAGGLDTQYF
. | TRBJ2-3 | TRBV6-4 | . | TGTGCCAGCAGTGACTCAGGAGGGCTGGGGCAGTATTTT | CASSDSGGLGQYF
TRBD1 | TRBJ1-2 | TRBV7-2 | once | TGTGCCAGCAGTATTGACAGGGCTGCTAACTATGGCTACACCTTC | CASSIDRAANYGYTF
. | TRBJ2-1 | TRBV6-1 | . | TGTGCCAGTGACCGGGACAAAGCCTACAATGAGCAGTTCTTC | CASDRDKAYNEQFF
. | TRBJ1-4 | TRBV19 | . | TGTGCCAGTAGTATAGGGCAAGATAATGAAAAACTGTTTTTT | CASSIGQDNEKLFF
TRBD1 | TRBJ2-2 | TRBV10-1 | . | TGCGCCAGCAGTCGAGGGACAGGGGACACCGGGGAGCTGTTTTTT | CASSRGTGDTGELFF
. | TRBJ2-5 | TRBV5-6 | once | TGTGCCAGCAGCTCCGGGACCTCGGAGTACTTC | CASSSGTSEYF
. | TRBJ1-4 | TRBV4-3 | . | TGCGCCAGCAGCCAAGATAGAGGGGCGGGGCGGGTCAATGAAAAACTGTTTTTT | CASSQDRGAGRVNEKLFF
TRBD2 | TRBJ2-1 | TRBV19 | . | TGTGCCAGTAGTATTGTCGGGGGGGAGTCCTACAATGAGCAGTTCTTC | CASSIVGGESYNEQFF
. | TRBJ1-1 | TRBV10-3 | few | TGTGCCATCAAATCCATACAGGGAAGTCATGAAGCTTTCTTT | CAIKSIQGSHEAFF
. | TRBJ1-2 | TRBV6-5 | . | TGTGCCAGCAGTTACGGCGGGACGAAACAGGGCTACACCTTC | CASSYGGTKQGYTF
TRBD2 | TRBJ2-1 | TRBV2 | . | TGTGCCAGCAGCCCAAGCGGGGAACTAGCGGGGGTTAGCTACAATGAGCAGTTCTTC | CASSPSGELAGVSYNEQFF
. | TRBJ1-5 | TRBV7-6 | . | TGTGCCAGCAGCCGGGGCTTGAATCAGCCCCAGCATTTT | CASSRGLNQPQHF
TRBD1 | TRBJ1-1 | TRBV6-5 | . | TGTGCCAGCAGTTACAGGGGGCGAAACACTGAAGCTTTCTTT | CASSYRGRNTEAFF
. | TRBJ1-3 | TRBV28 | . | TGTGCCAGCAGACTTGGGGGACGTCGAGGAAACACCATATATTTT | CASRLGGRRGNTIYF
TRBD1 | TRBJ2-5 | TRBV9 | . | TGTGCCAGCAGCGTAGGGACAGGGGAAGGAGAGACCCAGTACTTC | CASSVGTGEGETQYF
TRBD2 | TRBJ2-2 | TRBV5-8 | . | TGTGCCAGCAGCAATGCGGGGGACACCGGGGAGCTGTTTTTT | CASSNAGDTGELFF
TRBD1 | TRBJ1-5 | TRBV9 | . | TGTGCCAGCAGCGTCGCAGGGGGCCCTCAGCCCCAGCATTTT | CASSVAGGPQPQHF
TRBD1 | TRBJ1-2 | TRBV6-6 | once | TGTGCCAGCGGCCCCGGGACAGGAGGGATGGGAGGCTACACCTTC | CASGPGTGGMGGYTF
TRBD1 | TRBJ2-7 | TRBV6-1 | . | TGTGCCAGCAGAGGTAGGGACAGCTACGAGCAGTACTTC | CASRGRDSYEQYF
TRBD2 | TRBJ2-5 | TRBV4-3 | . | TGCGCCAGCAGCCAAGATGGTAGCGGGGGTGTGGAGACCCAGTACTTC | CASSQDGSGGVETQYF
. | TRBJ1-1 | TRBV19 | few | TGTGCCAGTAGTACGCGGACAGTACTCTCGAACACTGAAGCTTTCTTT | CASSTRTVLSNTEAFF
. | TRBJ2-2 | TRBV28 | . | TGTGCCAGCAGTTTATTGCGAGGGAGCGGGGAGCTGTTTTTT | CASSLLRGSGELFF
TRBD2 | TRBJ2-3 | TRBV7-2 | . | TGTGCCAGCAGCACGACTAGCGGGGGACCCACAGATACGCAGTATTTT | CASSTTSGGPTDTQYF
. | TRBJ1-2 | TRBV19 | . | TGTGCCAGTACCATTGAGGGGCCACGGTCCTATGGCTACACCTTC | CASTIEGPRSYGYTF
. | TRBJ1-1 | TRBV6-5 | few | TGTGCCAGCAGGGGGGGTTGGAACACTGAAGCTTTCTTT | CASRGGWNTEAFF
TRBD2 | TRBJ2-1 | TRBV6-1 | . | TGTGCCAGCAGTGTAGCGGGGGGGGAGTACAATGAGCAGTTCTTC | CASSVAGGEYNEQFF
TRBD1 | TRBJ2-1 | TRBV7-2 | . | TGTGCCAGCAGCTTAGCCGGGACAGGGGGATACAATGAGCAGTTCTTC | CASSLAGTGGYNEQFF
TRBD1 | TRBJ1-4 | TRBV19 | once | TGTGCCAGTAGTCAGGGGGCGATGCCGGGATTCAATGAAAAACTGTTTTTT | CASSQGAMPGFNEKLFF